This TCR beta chain was identified in a study of cytotoxic CD8 clonotypes in ibrutinib-treated CLL. Study at large: For this cohort, patients were roughly 10 relapsed/refractory and over 14 treatment-naive, while 17 were IGHV unmutated. Response samples were taken after a median around 13 months of treatment, range 6 to 36.

Study-wide findings and caveats: Public clonotypes were seen rarely and were contracted or stable on treatment.

Clones were read by immunoSEQ multiplex PCR, and TCRdb kept only the in-frame ones, dropping some. The sample gives 15,000 to 20,000 clones, around 85% of which show up once; 5.5% to 6% is in the top ten. This clone showed up just a few times. What it binds is not known. Germline loops: CDR1 MNHEY, CDR2 SMNVEV (reference sequence). V was pared by 5 bases and J by 10 bases, with 17 bases between. CDR3 length: 13 residues. Here the sequenced sample was PBMCs, taken before ibrutinib treatment. The source of this sequence is a human donor with chronic lymphocytic leukemia. This chain uses TRBV27 with TRBJ1-1, with D hard to call. This chain's CDR3 is CASSTSYRAGAFF. Written as DNA, the CDR3 is TGTGCCAGCAGTACTAGTTACCGGGCGGGAGCTTTCTTT.